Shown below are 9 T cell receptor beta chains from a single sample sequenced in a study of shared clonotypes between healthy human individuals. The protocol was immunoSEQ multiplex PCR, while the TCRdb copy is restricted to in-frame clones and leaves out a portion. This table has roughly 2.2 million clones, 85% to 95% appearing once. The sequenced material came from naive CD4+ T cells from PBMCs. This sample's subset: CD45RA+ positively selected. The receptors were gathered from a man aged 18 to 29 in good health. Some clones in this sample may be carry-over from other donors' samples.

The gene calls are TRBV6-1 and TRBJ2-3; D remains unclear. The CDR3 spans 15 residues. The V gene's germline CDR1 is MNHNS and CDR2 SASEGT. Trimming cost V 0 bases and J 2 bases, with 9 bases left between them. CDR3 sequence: CASSEAWATTDTQYF. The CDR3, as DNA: TGTGCCAGCAGTGAAGCATGGGCAACCACAGATACGCAGTATTTT.

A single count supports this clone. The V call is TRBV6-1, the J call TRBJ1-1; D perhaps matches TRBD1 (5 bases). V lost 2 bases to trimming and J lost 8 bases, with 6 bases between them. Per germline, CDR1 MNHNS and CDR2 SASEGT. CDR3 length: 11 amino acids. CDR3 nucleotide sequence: TGTGCCAGCAGTGAACGGGGGGAAGCTTTCTTT. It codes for CASSERGEAFF.

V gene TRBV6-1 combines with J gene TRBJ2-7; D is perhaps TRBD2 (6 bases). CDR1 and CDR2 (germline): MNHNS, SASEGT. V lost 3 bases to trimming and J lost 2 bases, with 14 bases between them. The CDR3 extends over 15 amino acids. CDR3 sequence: CASSERLAQTYEQYF. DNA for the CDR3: TGTGCCAGCAGTGAGAGGCTAGCGCAAACCTACGAGCAGTACTTC.

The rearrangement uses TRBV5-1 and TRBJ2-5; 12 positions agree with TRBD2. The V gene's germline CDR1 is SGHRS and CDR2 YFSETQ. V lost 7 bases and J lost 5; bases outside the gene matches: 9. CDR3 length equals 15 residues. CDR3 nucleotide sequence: TGCGCCAGCGCCCCGGGACTAGCGGGTGTCGAGACCCAGTACTTC. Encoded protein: CASAPGLAGVETQYF.

The CDR3, as DNA: TGCAGCTCCCGCGAGGGGTCAGCAGATACGCAGTATTTT. Residues: CSSREGSADTQYF. The chain recombines TRBV29-1 with TRBJ2-3, with D perhaps being TRBD1 or TRBD2 (5 bases each). CDR3 length: 13 residues. Per germline, CDR1 SQVTM and CDR2 ANQGSEA. V was clipped by 8 bases and J by 4 bases, with 16 bases between them.

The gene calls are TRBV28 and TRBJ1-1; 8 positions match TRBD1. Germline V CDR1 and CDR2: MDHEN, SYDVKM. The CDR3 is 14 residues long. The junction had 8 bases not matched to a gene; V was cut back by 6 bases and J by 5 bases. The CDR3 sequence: CASSLRDRRTEAFF. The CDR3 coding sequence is TGTGCCAGCAGCCTCCGGGACAGGCGGACTGAAGCTTTCTTT.

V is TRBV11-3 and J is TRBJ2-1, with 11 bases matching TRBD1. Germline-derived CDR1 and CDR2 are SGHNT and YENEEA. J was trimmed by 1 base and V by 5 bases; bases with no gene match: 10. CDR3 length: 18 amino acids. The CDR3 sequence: CASSPGPGTGGSYNEQFF. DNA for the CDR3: TGTGCCAGCAGCCCCGGTCCCGGGACAGGGGGTTCCTACAATGAGCAGTTCTTC.

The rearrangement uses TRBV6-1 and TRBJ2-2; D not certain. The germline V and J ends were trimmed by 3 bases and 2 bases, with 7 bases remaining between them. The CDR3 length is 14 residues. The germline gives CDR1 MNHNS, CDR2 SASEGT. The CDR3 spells CASSDRRNTGELFF. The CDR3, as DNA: TGTGCCAGCAGTGATCGGAGAAACACCGGGGAGCTGTTTTTT.

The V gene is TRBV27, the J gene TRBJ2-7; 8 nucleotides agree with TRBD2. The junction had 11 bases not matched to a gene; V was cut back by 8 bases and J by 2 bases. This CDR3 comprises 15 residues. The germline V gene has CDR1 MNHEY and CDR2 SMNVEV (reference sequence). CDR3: CASALRLAGTYEQYF. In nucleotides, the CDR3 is TGTGCCAGCGCCCTCCGCCTAGCGGGCACCTACGAGCAGTACTTC.